This entry is about one TCR beta chain. No antigen is known for it. No base quality values were provided; no much bigger clone lies one nucleotide off. V is cut by 5 bases and J by 11 bases, and the space between the germline ends is 15 bases. The germline V gene provides CDR1 KGHSH and CDR2 LQKENI. The CDR3 has 12 amino acids, counting the end cysteine and phenylalanine. The sequence is cut down to CDR3 DNA, 36 bases in frame from base 1. The data are from a study of cytomegalovirus exposure and HLA in healthy donors listed by TCRdb under 2017. Study-level background: According to an earlier analysis of a few hundred of the donors, about 190 million T cells yielded some 120 million unique TCR beta sequences and 250 to 350 Gb of sequence data. Five DR-DQ haplotypes were handled as single units for association and clustering because linkage in the cohort was strong. Donor age, sex, ethnicity and CMV serostatus were compiled alongside the repertoire data. Around 330 gigabases of sequencing data and approximately 91 million unique TCR sequences made up an early release that covered some 640 HLA-typed donors. The study profiled the T cell repertoires of some 610 subjects by immunosequencing and related them to cytomegalovirus serostatus. The study was designed to test whether signatures of past pathogen exposure could be identified by cataloging public T cell receptors. On average, roughly 250,000 unique TCR beta nucleotide sequences were sequenced per donor among a few hundred genotyped donors of the cohort, with 15% to 20% of those sequences being non-productive. A later genetic analysis took genome-wide SNP genotypes for 398 of the 666 donors and used that subset as a discovery cohort. The genetic ancestry cluster associated with self-reported Caucasian donors included around 76% of the roughly 410 genotyped donors. Besides the first cohort of approximately 710 subjects, a separate validation cohort made up of around 120 different subjects was used. All discovery cohort repertoires had been generated on a single sequencing platform. An earlier analysis of 587 of the donors applied high-throughput TCR beta sequencing to assess whether each TCR beta V gene segment acted as functional or pseudogenic. HLA typing included class I and class II loci at four-digit resolution. The number of typed donors differed by locus: about 629-630 for A, B, C, DRB1 and DQB1; 500 to 550 for DQA1; approximately 610 for DPA1; and around 490 for DPB1. In a later analysis, previously published TCR beta repertoires from 666 donors were re-analyzed and high-resolution HLA genotyping was added so that TCR occurrence patterns could be studied. Rather than using new phenotypic data, the later analysis identified candidate immune exposures from TCR beta sequences and from how often those sequences occurred across donors. To predict cytomegalovirus infection status, the study brought together high-throughput TCR immunosequencing, statistical association of individual TCRs with disease status, and machine learning. General conclusions and limits of the study: According to a later analysis, most CMV-associated TCR beta chains appeared to be HLA-restricted, and the HLA associations seemed to be driven largely by CMV exposure. In a later analysis, the rate of TCR association differed among HLA loci, with DRB1 alleles having the most associated TCRs and HLA-C alleles having the fewest. A later analysis reported that several top co-occurrence clusters appeared linked to parvovirus B19, influenza, CMV and Epstein-Barr virus. Because the 87-base-pair reads could not distinguish some IMGT-functional V segments, including TRBV6-2 and TRBV6-3, those segments were excluded. Presence/absence analyses assumed roughly uniform sequencing depth across donors, an assumption that may not hold. A further reported finding was that TCR beta sequences accurately predicted the HLA-A and HLA-B alleles for most subjects in the first cohort. Across donors, most TCR sequences were observed very rarely, whereas some public TCRs were present in many individuals. Seventeen rarely observed V segments, including chromosome 9 orphons, were excluded from the earlier analysis of almost 600 of the donors because counts were too low. Compared with equally common non-associated chains, HLA-associated TCR beta chains in a later analysis were more clonally expanded and had lower generation probabilities. A later genetic analysis associated a missense DCLRE1C variant with V-gene and J-gene trimming of TCR beta chains, and an independent cohort replicated the association. The classifier was reported to diagnose cytomegalovirus status with high specificity and sensitivity in both the original cohort and the validation cohort. A total of 164 TCR beta chains were listed by the study as associated with cytomegalovirus. Because HLA typing was missing for some donors at each locus, association tests included only the typed subset. An earlier analysis of approximately 600 of the donors showed that most TCR beta V segments appeared in productive rearrangements either about 90% or about 30% of the time, which broadly matched IMGT annotations. Compared with the approximately 700-donor mean, donors in an Asian-associated ancestry cluster had fewer N-insertions in productive TCRs, according to a later genetic analysis. A few of the identified cytomegalovirus-associated TCR beta chains were confirmed in vitro to be specific for cytomegalovirus antigens. CMV serostatus was the only immune exposure information available for the cohort. Linkage disequilibrium might explain the correlated functional status among segregating V segments, but an unknown experimental factor could not be excluded. Specific HLA alleles were associated with 16,951 TCR beta sequences at a false discovery rate of 0.05 in a later analysis. A cluster of highly shared sequence variants was judged likely to represent a technical artifact of the sequencing pipeline. When HLA alleles, especially DR and DQ, strongly co-occurred, attributing TCR associations to individual alleles was difficult. This cohort had only TCR beta chains sequenced, and the lack of alpha or paired-chain data limited which features could be detected. The authors suggested that the approach could potentially be generalized to other disease states and immunological phenotypes.

The library was generated by the immunoSEQ multiplex PCR assay. The multiplex PCR relied on a mix of 60 forward primers for TCR Vbeta segments and 13 reverse primers for TCR Jbeta segments. The CDR3 region of rearranged TCR beta genes was amplified from genomic DNA with a multiplex PCR assay. The amplified TCR beta libraries were sequenced on the Illumina HiSeq System as 87-base-pair reads. In the source study's methods: A later analysis tallied 70 million to 100 million unique TCR beta chains across the 666 repertoires, and approximately 12 million of those chains were shared by two or more donors. Raw reads were error-corrected and collapsed into unique sequences by a nearest-neighbor algorithm in which closely related sequences were merged to remove PCR and sequencing errors. CDR3 sequences were aligned to IMGT reference sequences to assign V, D and J gene segments. For a sequence to be retained, at least a six-nucleotide match to both a V gene segment and a J gene segment was required. A rearrangement counted as productive if the CDR3 had no stop codons and remained in frame with V and J, and every other rearrangement counted as non-productive. CDR3 was defined according to IMGT convention as the region running from the second conserved V-encoded cysteine to the conserved J-encoded phenylalanine. In an earlier analysis of more than 550 of the donors, sequences lacking an unambiguous match to a single V gene segment were excluded. In an earlier analysis of a few hundred of the donors, V segments were called functional above 56.7% productive rearrangements and were called segregating when the between-donor standard deviation exceeded 5%. A statistical classification framework was built to diagnose cytomegalovirus status from the catalog of TCR beta chain sequences. In a later analysis, TCR nucleotide sequences were compared against IMGT/GENE-DB human TR gene sequences so that V and J genes could be assigned. A later analysis assigned CDR3 sequences and most-parsimonious VDJ recombination scenarios with the TCRdist pipeline. In a later analysis, each TCR beta chain was defined by its CDR3 amino acid sequence together with its V-gene family, and reads without a unique V-gene family were excluded. A later analysis removed 500 to 600 highly shared, low-generation-probability nucleotide sequences to deal with suspected cross-contamination and a sequencing artifact. For each public chain, a later analysis derived a clonal expansion index from normalized ranks of inferred template counts within each repertoire. In a later analysis, generation probabilities were computed using a VDJ recombination model fitted to out-of-frame rearrangements, and the results were checked against IGoR. A later analysis scored TCR-TCR, TCR-HLA and TCR-CMV co-occurrence with hypergeometric tests, applying a repertoire-size bias correction to TCR pairs. False discovery rates were estimated in a later analysis by permuting HLA or CMV assignments 20 times. In a later analysis, co-occurring TCRs were grouped using DBSCAN, with TCRdist sequence similarity added in when clustering inside HLA-allele-positive subsets. Co-occurrence clustering excluded repertoires with fewer than 30,000 or more than 120,000 public chains, plus five with anomalous nucleotide sharing. TCRdb retrieved this table from immuneACCESS and kept in-frame rearrangements only. Not all clones are present; in checked studies, unresolved V genes account for under half, and no reason is known for the remainder. D and trimming come from the DNA, and the V and J calls and clone size come from that table. Here the sample has around 130,000 clones; about three quarters occur a single time. The top ten clones comprise 1% of the sample.

In total, about 650 healthy bone marrow donors made up the cohort. Cohort members were all nominally healthy when sampled, although unrecorded immune exposures were likely present. CMV serostatus was positive for more than 250 and negative for about 55% of the 666 cohort members, and was not recorded for this donor. A peripheral blood sample was collected from each donor, and TCR beta sequencing was performed on peripheral blood mononuclear cells. Genomic DNA was extracted from the blood cell samples with the Qiagen DNeasy Blood Extraction Kit. In this chain, TRBV18 is recombined with TRBJ1-1; TRBD1 is perhaps the D gene, given 5 matching bases. The receptor's source is a human donor in good health. Sequencing was performed on PBMCs. The sequenced DNA: TGTGCCAGCTCAACAGGAACTCTCGGGGCTTTCTTT. The encoded protein is CASSTGTLGAFF. The reference TRBV18 and TRBJ1-1 proteins fill in what lies around the CDR3, so the full variable domain reads NAGVMQNPRHLVRRRGQEARLRCSPMKGHSHVYWYRQLPEEGLKFMVYLQKENIIDESGMPKERFSAEFPKEGPSILRIQQVVRGDSAAYFCASSTGTLGAFFGQGTRLTVV.